One and the same sample provided the 30 T cell receptor beta chains below, sequenced in a study of cytomegalovirus exposure and HLA in healthy donors. 13 Jbeta primers and 60 Vbeta primers were used for the PCR. Clones were read by immunoSEQ multiplex PCR, and TCRdb kept only the in-frame ones, dropping some. Here the sample spans 160,000 or so clones, nearly 80% being singletons. Sequencing was performed on PBMCs. Receptor source: a man in his forties or fifties in good health and CMV-seropositive.

The V gene is TRBV19, the J gene TRBJ1-2, with D maybe TRBD1 (6 bases). The CDR3 runs to 16 residues. CDR1 is LNHDA, CDR2 SQIVND, per germline (reference sequence). Trimming cost V 3 bases and J 4 bases, with 18 bases left between them. For the CDR3, the DNA is TGTGCCAGTAGTATTGGTACTAAGGACAGTGGCTATGGCTACACCTTC. Encoded protein: CASSIGTKDSGYGYTF.

This chain connects TRBV4-2 to TRBJ2-7; 9 positions match TRBD2. CDR3 length: 16 amino acids. V lost 4 bases to trimming and J lost 5 bases; unmatched junction nucleotides: 12. Germline V gives CDR1 LGHNA, CDR2 YNFKEQ. The CDR3: CASSPGTLAGSNEQYF. The CDR3 nucleotides are TGTGCCAGCAGCCCCGGTACGCTAGCGGGATCTAACGAGCAGTACTTC.

The chain has TRBV4-1 and TRBJ2-2; 8 bases fit TRBD2. The CDR3 loop spans 16 amino acids. After removal of 4 bases from V and 5 bases from J, the junction contained 9 bases not matched to a gene. Looked up from germline, CDR1 is MGHRA and CDR2 is YSYEKL. In nucleotides, the CDR3 is TGCGCCAGCAGCCCCCCGGGGACTAGTCTTACCGGGGAGCTGTTTTTT. It codes for CASSPPGTSLTGELFF.

V gene TRBV2 combines with J gene TRBJ2-1, with 9 bases that match TRBD2. The germline gives CDR1 SNHLY, CDR2 FYNNEI. This CDR3 is 15 amino acids long. The V segment lost 4 bases and the J segment 6 bases; nucleotides outside the gene matches: 7. The CDR3 sequence: CASSGGSGRVNEQFF. CDR3 nucleotides: TGTGCCAGCAGTGGTGGTAGCGGGAGAGTCAATGAGCAGTTCTTC.

This rearrangement joins TRBV6-5 to TRBJ2-5; weak D call: TRBD2 (6 bases). The J call is in doubt because the DNA end fits TRBJ2-7 better. The CDR3 contains 12 residues. Germline CDR1 reads MNHEY; CDR2 reads SVGAGI. CDR3: CASRTSSYEQYF. CDR3 bases: TGTGCCAGCAGGACTAGCTCCTACGAGCAGTACTTC.

For the CDR3, the DNA is TGTGCCAGCTCACCACGACCGCAGCGGGAATCCACCTACGAGCAGTACTTC. The encoded protein is CASSPRPQRESTYEQYF. V usage is TRBV18 and J usage is TRBJ2-7; 7 bases fit TRBD2. Trimming took 1 base from V and 2 from J; bases not matched to a gene: 11. Germline CDR1 and CDR2: KGHSH and LQKENI. This CDR3 spans 17 amino acids.

In this sample, this clone turned up a few times. The genes are TRBV14 and TRBJ2-7; 7 bases agree with TRBD1. This CDR3 comprises 15 residues. Trimming cost V 1 base and J 4 bases; bases outside gene matches: 7. The germline CDR1 and CDR2 sequences are SGHDN and FVKESK. The CDR3 DNA follows: TGTGCCAGCAGCCAAGTGGCACAGGGGAGTTACGAGCAGTACTTC. This encodes CASSQVAQGSYEQYF. Using reference TRBV14 and TRBJ2-7 for the parts outside the CDR3, the full variable domain is EAGVTQFPSHSVIEKGQTVTLRCDPISGHDNLYWYRRVMGKEIKFLLHFVKESKQDESGMPNNRFLAERTGGTYSTLKVQPAELEDSGVYFCASSQVAQGSYEQYFGPGTRLTVT.

The chain carries TRBV11-2 and TRBJ2-7, with 9 bases lining up with TRBD2. CDR3 length: 16 residues. The junction had 10 bases not matched to a gene; V was cut back by 4 bases and J by 3 bases. The germline gives CDR1 SGHAT, CDR2 FQNNGV. CDR3 DNA: TGTGCCAGCAGCTACCCCGGGGGTAGCGGGAGCTACGAGCAGTACTTC. The encoded protein is CASSYPGGSGSYEQYF.

The gene calls are TRBV5-1 and TRBJ1-2; 10 bases agree with TRBD1. Losses at the gene ends were 3 bases for V and 4 bases for J; bases not matched to a gene: 3. This CDR3 region has 14 residues. Germline loops: CDR1 SGHRS, CDR2 YFSETQ. In nucleotides, the CDR3 is TGCGCCAGCAGCTGGACAGGGGGAAGCTATGGCTACACCTTC. It yields the protein CASSWTGGSYGYTF.

The genes are TRBV18 and TRBJ1-5; 7 nucleotides agree with TRBD1. CDR1 is KGHSH, CDR2 LQKENI, per germline. This CDR3 has 16 amino acids. J gave up 5 bases and V 1 base, and 8 bases lay outside the gene matches. The chain's CDR3 is CASSPRLGQQDQPQHF. The CDR3 DNA reads as TGTGCCAGCTCACCACGACTGGGACAGCAAGATCAGCCCCAGCATTTT.

This clone was seen a few times. J is TRBJ1-1 and V is TRBV18; the D gene is possibly TRBD1 (5 bases). Trimming took 2 bases from V and 1 from J, leaving 11 bases between them. CDR1 is KGHSH and CDR2 is LQKENI in the germline V gene. This CDR3 has 15 residues. CDR3 sequence reads: CASSPWRGANTEAFF. The CDR3 coding sequence is TGTGCCAGCTCACCATGGAGGGGCGCGAACACTGAAGCTTTCTTT.

The chain has TRBV11-3 and TRBJ2-7; D remains ambiguous. This CDR3 has 12 residues. Per germline, CDR1 SGHNT and CDR2 YENEEA. The V and J ends lost 2 bases and 5 bases respectively, with 7 bases between them. The CDR3 loop is CASSLWSDEQYF. The CDR3 bases are TGTGCCAGCAGCTTATGGAGCGACGAGCAGTACTTC.

The rearrangement joins TRBV4-1 to TRBJ2-3, with 8 bases matching TRBD2. The CDR3 runs to 15 residues. Per the germline V gene, CDR1 is MGHRA and CDR2 is YSYEKL. V was clipped by 6 bases and J by 3 bases; unmatched bases: 8. CDR3 DNA: TGCGCCAGCAGTCAGTTGGGACTAGTGACAGATACGCAGTATTTT. It yields the protein CASSQLGLVTDTQYF.

To note about this clone: This CDR3 is also generated by other DNA sequences in the sample. The chain has TRBV5-1 and TRBJ2-1, with D maybe TRBD1 (5 bases). CDR3 size: 13 residues. CDR1 SGHRS and CDR2 YFSETQ come from the germline V gene. V gave up 0 bases and J gave up 7 bases, with 8 bases separating them. Here the CDR3 reads CASSLGQGNEQFF. CDR3 nucleotides: TGCGCCAGCAGCTTGGGGCAGGGAAATGAGCAGTTCTTC.

This chain connects TRBV11-3 to TRBJ2-1; 14 bases fit TRBD2. Germline V gene data show CDR1 as SGHNT and CDR2 as YENEEA. With 5 bases clipped from V and 0 bases from J, the junction kept 3 bases outside the gene matches. The CDR3 totals 17 residues. In DNA form, the CDR3 reads TGTGCCAGCAGCCGACTAGCGGGAGGGAGCTCCTACAATGAGCAGTTCTTC. This codes for CASSRLAGGSSYNEQFF.

In DNA, the CDR3 is TGTGCCAGCAGTTTATTCCAGGGATGGGGTGGCTACACCTTC. Its translation: CASSLFQGWGGYTF. V and J are TRBV27 and TRBJ1-2, with D perhaps TRBD1 (5 bases). CDR1 is MNHEY and CDR2 is SMNVEV in the germline V gene (reference sequence). Trimming stripped 1 base from V and 7 bases from J, with 13 bases between. CDR3 size: 14 residues.

In its sample, this clone was seen once. V usage is TRBV9 and J usage is TRBJ1-4; D not certain. CDR3 length: 14 residues. Germline V CDR1 and CDR2: SGDLS, YYNGEE. Trimming took 3 bases from V and 0 from J, leaving 6 bases between them. CDR3 sequence: CASSGTTTNEKLFF. CDR3 nucleotides: TGTGCCAGCAGCGGAACAACAACTAATGAAAAACTGTTTTTT.

The gene calls are TRBV4-2 and TRBJ1-1; D unclear. CDR3 length: 17 residues. Deletions cut 3 bases from V and 1 base from J, with 18 bases between. Per germline, CDR1 LGHNA and CDR2 YNFKEQ. CDR3 loop: CASSQGTGSPPNTEAFF. CDR3 in DNA: TGTGCCAGCAGCCAGGGCACGGGATCTCCTCCGAACACTGAAGCTTTCTTT.

This clone turned up a few times. This chain joins TRBV7-2 and TRBJ1-1; the match to TRBD1 covers 9 bases. After removal of 5 bases from V and 2 bases from J, the junction contained 9 bases not matched to a gene. Germline CDR1 and CDR2: SGHTA and FQGNSA. This CDR3 has 16 residues. CDR3 protein: CASSRLTTGGNTEAFF. As DNA, the CDR3 is TGTGCCAGCAGCCGGTTAACGACAGGGGGTAACACTGAAGCTTTCTTT.

The rearrangement joins TRBV6-5 to TRBJ2-1, with 7 bases fitting TRBD2. The CDR3 spans 15 residues. V lost 11 bases, J lost 7 bases, and 17 bases stayed unmatched. Looked up from germline, CDR1 is MNHEY and CDR2 is SVGAGI. CDR3 protein: CAAGRKAGISNEQFF. The CDR3 nucleotides are TGTGCCGCTGGGCGGAAAGCGGGAATATCTAATGAGCAGTTCTTC.

The chain combines TRBV10-3 with TRBJ2-5; the match to TRBD1 covers 7 bases. The V segment lost 7 bases and the J segment 2 bases; nucleotides outside the gene matches: 10. The CDR3 totals 15 residues. The V gene's germline CDR1 is ENHRY and CDR2 SYGVKD. The CDR3 is CAIKKLGTEQETQYF. CDR3 nucleotides: TGTGCCATCAAAAAACTAGGGACAGAACAAGAGACCCAGTACTTC.

The rearrangement joins TRBV29-1 to TRBJ1-1, with TRBD1 matching 8 bases. CDR1 SQVTM and CDR2 ANQGSEA come from the germline V gene. CDR3 size: 13 residues. The trim removed 7 bases at V and 5 bases at J, leaving 9 bases unmatched. The CDR3, as DNA: TGCAGCGCCGGGACAGGATCGGGGACTGAAGCTTTCTTT. It translates to CSAGTGSGTEAFF.

The chain recombines TRBV27 with TRBJ2-7, with D possibly matching TRBD1 (6 bases). Trimming left V 6 bases short and J 1 base short, with 13 bases between. This CDR3 has 14 residues. The germline V gene has CDR1 MNHEY and CDR2 SMNVEV (reference sequence). CDR3 DNA: TGTGCCAGCAGACCTCAGGGGCGATCCTACGAGCAGTACTTC. Translated, it gives CASRPQGRSYEQYF.

The rearrangement links TRBV7-6 to TRBJ1-5; TRBD1 might be the D (5 bases). The V end was cut by 7 bases, the J end by 7 bases, with 11 bases between. This CDR3 spans 12 amino acids. CDR1 and CDR2 from the germline V gene are SGHVS and FNYEAQ. The CDR3 DNA sequence: TGTGCCAGCACCTCAGGGTCCCAGCCCCAGCATTTT. It encodes CASTSGSQPQHF.

The chain couples TRBV9 to TRBJ2-5; TRBD2 aligns across 9 bases. The CDR3 consists of 15 residues. V was clipped by 4 bases and J by 5 bases; unmatched bases: 9. Germline CDR1 and CDR2: SGDLS and YYNGEE. In DNA form, the CDR3 reads TGTGCCAGCAGCTTAGGAGGGACTAGCACGGAGACCCAGTACTTC. Amino acid sequence: CASSLGGTSTETQYF.

The chain couples TRBV5-6 to TRBJ2-7; 10 positions agree with TRBD2. Germline V gene sequence: CDR1 SGHDT, CDR2 YYEEEE. This CDR3 spans 16 amino acids. V was pared by 0 bases and J by 4 bases, with 7 bases of the junction left unmatched. For the CDR3, the DNA is TGTGCCAGCAGCTTGGCTGGGGGTAGCGGGAGGTACGAGCAGTACTTC. Translating gives CASSLAGGSGRYEQYF.

For the CDR3, the DNA is TGTGCCAGCAGACAGCGGAGACTTAGCACAGATACGCAGTATTTT. Its translation is CASRQRRLSTDTQYF. This sequence joins TRBV6-5 and TRBJ2-3; D is perhaps TRBD2 (5 bases). V lost 6 bases and J 0 bases, leaving 13 bases between the germline ends. Germline CDR1 MNHEY, CDR2 SVGAGI. The CDR3 consists of 15 residues.

The V call is TRBV7-2, the J call TRBJ2-5; D is possibly TRBD1 (5 bases). Germline values: CDR1 SGHTA, CDR2 FQGNSA. With 1 base removed from V and 2 bases from J, the gap between germline ends came to 8 bases. CDR3 length: 14 amino acids. The CDR3 is CASSLGRAQETQYF. The CDR3 DNA sequence: TGTGCCAGCAGCTTAGGCAGGGCGCAAGAGACCCAGTACTTC.

The J gene is TRBJ2-7, the V gene TRBV5-1, with D perhaps matching TRBD1 (6 bases). Germline V CDR1 and CDR2: SGHRS, YFSETQ. CDR3 size: 13 residues. With 10 bases removed from V and 1 base from J, the gap between germline ends came to 15 bases. The CDR3, as DNA: TGCGCCTCCCGGGACCAGGGGTCCTACGAGCAGTACTTC. It translates to CASRDQGSYEQYF.

The chain has TRBV10-1 and TRBJ2-3; 11 bases fit TRBD1. This CDR3 contains 16 residues. Germline values: CDR1 WNHNN, CDR2 SYGVQD (reference sequence). The J segment lost 2 bases and the V segment lost 8 bases, leaving 9 bases of the junction unmatched. This CDR3 is CASGDGTGGSTDTQYF. CDR3 nucleotides: TGCGCCAGCGGGGATGGGACAGGGGGTTCCACAGATACGCAGTATTTT.